This TCR beta chain was recovered during a study of Tregs in tolerant kidney transplant recipients. Study-level information: Mixed chimerism was transient after nonmyeloablative marrow transplants from related graft donors. Study-wide results and limits: Nucleotide sequences could not be compared across some patients' samples due to primer changes.

Thawed PBMCs were FACS-sorted into unstimulated CD4+CD25+CD127- regulatory T cells, CD4+CD25- non-regulatory cells, CD4 and CD8 cells. Comments on this clone: What it binds is unknown.

Assay used: immunoSEQ multiplex PCR; TCRdb lists only in-frame clones, some missing. Among around 78,000 clones listed, more than 85% were seen once. This CDR3 has 14 residues. Germline V lookup: CDR1 MNHNS, CDR2 SASEGT. The germline V and J ends were trimmed by 9 bases and 1 base, with 15 bases remaining between them. This chain uses TRBV6-1 with TRBJ1-2; the D gene is possibly TRBD1 (6 bases). The receptor was derived from a human donor who received a combined kidney and bone marrow transplant. This material consisted of Tregs from blood, taken before the transplant. The CDR3, as DNA: TGTGCCAGTAGCGGGGGGGACAATAACTATGGCTACACCTTC. Translating it yields CASSGGDNNYGYTF.